The 27 T cell receptor beta chains presented below share a single source sample, sequenced in a study of blood T cell repertoires in COVID-19. Generated by immunoSEQ multiplex PCR, the TCRdb table keeps only in-frame clones and is missing some. The data hold 250,000 to 350,000 clones, with approximately 90% observed a single time. The sample comprised peripheral blood. These receptor sequences come from a woman aged 45-65 years with COVID-19, enrolled during active disease.

V usage is TRBV20-1 and J usage is TRBJ2-3; D call uncertain. Trimming cost V 3 bases and J 4 bases, with 5 bases left between them. From germline, CDR1 is DFQATT and CDR2 SNEGSKA (reference sequence). The CDR3 length is 11 residues. The CDR3 DNA sequence: TGCAGTGCTAGTCCAGCAGATACGCAGTATTTT. It encodes CSASPADTQYF.

The rearrangement joins TRBV10-3 to TRBJ1-5, with TRBD1 matching over 9 bases. The CDR3 has 13 amino acids. CDR1 and CDR2 (germline): ENHRY, SYGVKD. The V segment lost 6 bases and the J segment 5 bases; nucleotides outside the gene matches: 2. The CDR3 bases are TGTGCCATCAGGAGGGACAGGGATCAGCCCCAGCATTTT. Its protein is CAIRRDRDQPQHF.

This clone was seen many times. The rearrangement joins TRBV2 to TRBJ1-1; a possible D gene is TRBD1 (5 bases). The ends were cut back, 3 bases at V and 11 bases at J, with 13 bases in the middle. The CDR3 totals 12 residues. Per the germline V gene, CDR1 is SNHLY and CDR2 is FYNNEI. CDR3 loop: CASSDSGFGAFF. In DNA form, the CDR3 reads TGTGCCAGCAGTGATTCAGGGTTTGGGGCTTTCTTT.

The chain uses TRBV24-1 and TRBJ2-6; 9 bases map to TRBD1. The CDR3 covers 17 residues. After removal of 4 bases from V and 0 bases from J, the junction contained 3 bases not matched to a gene. The V gene's germline CDR1 is KGHDR and CDR2 SFDVKD. The CDR3 is CATSEGQGISGANVLTF. In DNA, the CDR3 is TGTGCCACCAGTGAGGGACAGGGAATCTCTGGGGCCAACGTCCTGACTTTC.

The J gene is TRBJ2-4, the V gene TRBV3-1 (or the pseudogene TRBV3-2); 9 nucleotides align to TRBD2. Trimming cost V 5 bases and J 5 bases; bases outside gene matches: 10. Germline-derived CDR1 and CDR2 are LGHDT and YNNKEL (reference sequence). The CDR3 length is 16 residues. DNA of the CDR3: TGTGCCAGCAGCGATAGTTACTTAGCGGGAGAAAACATTCAGTACTTC. It translates to CASSDSYLAGENIQYF.

This chain connects TRBV9 to TRBJ1-6; perhaps TRBD1 as D (5 bases). The CDR3 extends over 16 amino acids. Trimming stripped 0 bases from V and 2 bases from J, with 9 bases between. Per the germline V gene, CDR1 is SGDLS and CDR2 is YYNGEE. The CDR3 here is CASSVGPTAYNSPLHF. CDR3 nucleotide sequence: TGTGCCAGCAGCGTAGGTCCGACAGCCTATAATTCACCCCTCCACTTT.

The chain uses TRBV3-1 (or the pseudogene TRBV3-2) and TRBJ2-4; no clear D gene. Germline-derived CDR1 and CDR2 are LGHDT and YNNKEL (reference sequence). The V end lost 2 bases, the J end lost 1 base, and 9 bases lay between the germline ends. This CDR3 is built from 15 residues. CDR3 region: CASSQSLVAKNIQYF. In DNA form, the CDR3 reads TGTGCCAGCAGCCAAAGCCTCGTTGCCAAAAACATTCAGTACTTC.

This chain joins TRBV27 and TRBJ2-3; D is uncertain. The CDR3 loop spans 14 amino acids. Trimming stripped 5 bases from V and 0 bases from J, with 9 bases between. The germline V gene encodes CDR1 MNHEY and CDR2 SMNVEV (reference sequence). The CDR3 sequence is CASSSRLSTDTQYF. As DNA, the CDR3 is TGTGCCAGCAGTAGCCGTCTAAGCACAGATACGCAGTATTTT.

J is TRBJ2-1 and V is TRBV4-2; 9 nucleotides line up with TRBD2. This CDR3 has 19 residues. Germline CDR1 reads LGHNA; CDR2 reads YNFKEQ. Unmatched junction bases numbered 17, after V lost 4 bases and J lost 4 bases. CDR3 bases: TGTGCCAGCAGCCCACGCTGGGCGGGAGGGCCATCTTGGTACAATGAGCAGTTCTTC. It yields the protein CASSPRWAGGPSWYNEQFF.

V gene TRBV5-1 combines with J gene TRBJ2-3; D may be TRBD2 (6 bases). Germline V gives CDR1 SGHRS, CDR2 YFSETQ. The ends were cut back, 9 bases at V and 2 bases at J, with 13 bases in the middle. The length of the CDR3 is 13 residues. The CDR3 coding sequence is TGCGCCACAACGGAGGGGACCACAGATACGCAGTATTTT. It encodes CATTEGTTDTQYF.

This chain links TRBV11-3 with TRBJ2-4; TRBD1 agrees at 10 bases. The CDR3 has 17 residues. CDR1 and CDR2 from the germline V gene are SGHNT and YENEEA. Unmatched junction bases numbered 8, after V lost 3 bases and J lost 3 bases. CDR3 nucleotide sequence: TGTGCCAGCAGCTTTAGAGGGACAGGGGTCGACAAAAACATTCAGTACTTC. This encodes CASSFRGTGVDKNIQYF.

V usage is TRBV3-1 (or the pseudogene TRBV3-2) and J usage is TRBJ1-2; 8 nucleotides agree with TRBD1. The germline V gene encodes CDR1 LGHDT and CDR2 YNNKEL (reference sequence). The CDR3 is 16 residues long. V trimming: 0 bases; J trimming: 7 bases; junction bases outside the gene matches: 10. CDR3 in DNA: TGTGCCAGCAGCCAAGAGGGGCCAGGGGGCTTCGGTGGCTACACCTTC. Encoded protein: CASSQEGPGGFGGYTF.

This chain joins TRBV7-3 and TRBJ2-5; possibly TRBD1 for D (5 bases). Per germline, CDR1 SGHTA and CDR2 FQGTGA. The CDR3 covers 15 residues. Trimming left V 1 base short and J 2 bases short, with 11 bases between. This CDR3 reads CASSLRTGPQETQYF. The DNA of the CDR3 is TGTGCCAGCAGCTTAAGAACAGGACCACAAGAGACCCAGTACTTC.

This clone appeared a few times. The V gene is TRBV19, the J gene TRBJ1-5; D unresolved. Germline CDR1 LNHDA, CDR2 SQIVND (reference sequence). The CDR3 runs 18 residues. The V gene lost 6 bases and the J gene lost 6 bases, with 27 bases spanning the gap. The CDR3 DNA reads as TGTGCCAGTAGAACTAGTAATCGGAGGTGGGTCAGTGGTCAGCCCCAGCATTTT. Its protein product is CASRTSNRRWVSGQPQHF.

The chain recombines TRBV24-1 with TRBJ2-3; tentative D call: TRBD1 (6 bases). The V end was cut by 0 bases, the J end by 4 bases, with 13 bases between. CDR3 length: 16 residues. The V gene's germline CDR1 is KGHDR and CDR2 SFDVKD. The CDR3 DNA is TGTGCCACCAGTGATTTGATGGGGGCGCAGGCAGATACGCAGTATTTT. This sequence encodes CATSDLMGAQADTQYF.

This clone has only one observation. The V and J genes are TRBV27 and TRBJ2-1; 9 nucleotides match TRBD1. V was clipped by 7 bases and J by 7 bases; unmatched bases: 11. CDR3 length equals 15 residues. Germline V gene data show CDR1 as MNHEY and CDR2 as SMNVEV (reference sequence). For the CDR3, the DNA is TGTGCCAGCACGAGCATCGGGACAGGGTGGAATGAGCAGTTCTTC. Amino acids: CASTSIGTGWNEQFF.

The chain uses TRBV5-6 and TRBJ2-2, with 8 positions matching TRBD2. J gave up 3 bases and V 1 base, and 5 bases lay outside the gene matches. Germline V gene lookup returns CDR1 SGHDT and CDR2 YYEEEE. The CDR3 length is 16 residues. The CDR3 is CASSLNGRADTGELFF. The CDR3 bases are TGTGCCAGCAGCTTGAACGGGAGGGCCGACACCGGGGAGCTGTTTTTT. Complete variable domain (other parts from reference TRBV5-6 and TRBJ2-2): DAGVTQSPTHLIKTRGQQVTLRCSPKSGHDTVSWYQQALGQGPQFIFQYYEEEERQRGNFPDRFSGHQFPNYSSELNVNALLLGDSALYLCASSLNGRADTGELFFGEGSRLTVL.

The chain employs TRBV9 and TRBJ1-1; D gene unclear. Germline CDR1 reads SGDLS; CDR2 reads YYNGEE. V dropped 0 bases and J dropped 3 bases, with 15 bases sitting between them. CDR3 length: 16 amino acids. The CDR3 DNA sequence: TGTGCCAGCAGCGTAGTAGAGGGTCGGGTGGACACTGAAGCTTTCTTT. Its protein is CASSVVEGRVDTEAFF.

The V gene is TRBV11-3, the J gene TRBJ1-1; D ambiguous. The V end was cut by 4 bases, the J end by 3 bases, with 12 bases between. Germline V gene data show CDR1 as SGHNT and CDR2 as YENEEA. This CDR3 is 14 amino acids long. This CDR3 is CASSSNLLYTEAFF. In DNA form, the CDR3 reads TGTGCCAGCAGCTCTAATCTTCTTTACACTGAAGCTTTCTTT.

The gene calls are TRBV19 and TRBJ2-7, with TRBD1 as a possible D gene (6 bases). V was clipped by 5 bases and J by 1 base, with 12 bases between them. Germline CDR1 is LNHDA and CDR2 is SQIVND (reference sequence). There are 14 residues in the CDR3. In DNA, the CDR3 is TGTGCCAGTAGTTATCGGCAGGGGTCCTACGAGCAGTACTTC. Translated, it gives CASSYRQGSYEQYF.

This clone was counted only a few times. The J gene is TRBJ2-7, the V gene TRBV18; a weak D match, TRBD1 (6 bases). V lost 6 bases and J lost 0, with 18 bases in between. Germline V lookup: CDR1 KGHSH, CDR2 LQKENI. This CDR3 region has 16 residues. The CDR3 is CASSHESGTYSYEQYF. The CDR3 nucleotides are TGTGCCAGCTCCCACGAATCCGGGACATACTCCTACGAGCAGTACTTC.

This chain joins TRBV11-3 and TRBJ2-2; 7 positions match TRBD1. Germline V gives CDR1 SGHNT, CDR2 YENEEA. CDR3 length: 17 amino acids. V shed 0 bases, J shed 6 bases, and the junction held 10 bases outside the gene matches. CDR3 amino acids: CASSLDIGGAFSGELFF. The DNA for the CDR3 is TGTGCCAGCAGCTTAGATATAGGGGGCGCCTTCTCCGGGGAGCTGTTTTTT.

This clone has only one observation. The J gene is TRBJ1-1, the V gene TRBV7-8; D may be TRBD1 (5 bases). CDR3 length equals 15 residues. Trimming pared 1 base from V and 1 base from J, leaving 10 bases between. The V gene's germline CDR1 is SGHVS and CDR2 FQNEAQ. CDR3 loop: CASSLDGHGNTEAFF. The CDR3 bases are TGTGCCAGCAGCTTAGACGGACATGGGAACACTGAAGCTTTCTTT.

The chain carries TRBV19 and TRBJ1-5; tentative D call: TRBD1 (6 bases). CDR3 length equals 16 residues. Germline V gene lookup returns CDR1 LNHDA and CDR2 SQIVND (reference sequence). V lost 1 base and J lost 2, with 12 bases in between. CDR3 protein: CASSIGRRGGNQPQHF. The DNA of the CDR3 is TGTGCCAGTAGTATAGGGCGCAGGGGAGGCAATCAGCCCCAGCATTTT.

V gene TRBV10-3 combines with J gene TRBJ1-2; TRBD1 matches 8 bases. The CDR3 is 16 residues long. Trimming removed 7 bases from V and 3 bases from J; junction bases left unmatched: 13. CDR1 and CDR2 from the germline V gene are ENHRY and SYGVKD. For the CDR3, the DNA is TGTGCCATCATGATCCGCCGGGACAGGTCGGACTATGGCTACACCTTC. Its translation: CAIMIRRDRSDYGYTF.

V gene TRBV9 combines with J gene TRBJ2-3; 8 nucleotides match TRBD2. The trim removed 4 bases at V and 1 base at J, leaving 8 bases unmatched. The CDR3 contains 16 residues. Germline CDR1 and CDR2: SGDLS and YYNGEE. In DNA, the CDR3 is TGTGCCAGCAGCTCTCACTCCGGGAGGGGCACAGATACGCAGTATTTT. This translates into CASSSHSGRGTDTQYF. Full variable domain (rest looked up from reference TRBV9 and TRBJ2-3): DSGVTQTPKHLITATGQRVTLRCSPRSGDLSVYWYQQSLDQGLQFLIQYYNGEERAKGNILERFSAQQFPDLHSELNLSSLELGDSALYFCASSSHSGRGTDTQYFGPGTRLTVL.

CDR3 bases: TGTGCCAGCAGCTTTTGGCGGGCGTCCAATGAGCAGTTCTTC. Amino acids: CASSFWRASNEQFF. The genes are TRBV5-5 and TRBJ2-1, with D possibly TRBD2 on 5 matching bases. The V end was cut by 2 bases, the J end by 6 bases, with 12 bases between. The CDR3 loop spans 14 amino acids. The germline gives CDR1 SGHKS, CDR2 YYEKEE (reference sequence).